This T cell receptor beta chain was obtained from a study of cytomegalovirus exposure and HLA in healthy donors. In this sample, this clone turned up a few times. Assay used: immunoSEQ multiplex PCR; TCRdb lists only in-frame clones, some missing. The sample includes about 140,000 clones, roughly 86% of them seen just once. The material sequenced was PBMCs. This TCR was sampled from a man younger than 35 in good health and CMV-seropositive.

In nucleotides, the CDR3 is TGCGCCAGCAGCCAACCAGGTTCCTATGGCTACACCTTC. This gives the protein CASSQPGSYGYTF. This sequence joins TRBV4-1 and TRBJ1-2; no firm D call. Germline V gives CDR1 MGHRA, CDR2 YSYEKL. Trimming took 2 bases from V and 4 from J, leaving 8 bases between them. The CDR3 covers 13 residues.